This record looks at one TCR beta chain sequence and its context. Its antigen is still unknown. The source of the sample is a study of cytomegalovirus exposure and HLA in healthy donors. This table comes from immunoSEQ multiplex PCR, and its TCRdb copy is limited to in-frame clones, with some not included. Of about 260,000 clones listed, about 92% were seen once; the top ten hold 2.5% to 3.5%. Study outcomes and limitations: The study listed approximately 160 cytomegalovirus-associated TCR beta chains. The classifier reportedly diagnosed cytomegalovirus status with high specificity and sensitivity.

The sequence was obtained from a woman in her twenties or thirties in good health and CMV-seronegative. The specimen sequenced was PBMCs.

This CDR3 reads CASRGTYSSYEQYF. CDR3 nucleotide sequence: TGCGCCAGCAGAGGGACCTACAGCTCCTACGAGCAGTACTTC. The V call is TRBV5-1, the J call TRBJ2-7, with D perhaps being TRBD1 or TRBD2 (5 bases each). This CDR3 region has 14 residues. Trimming took 5 bases from V and 0 from J, leaving 12 bases between them. Germline V lookup: CDR1 SGHRS, CDR2 YFSETQ.